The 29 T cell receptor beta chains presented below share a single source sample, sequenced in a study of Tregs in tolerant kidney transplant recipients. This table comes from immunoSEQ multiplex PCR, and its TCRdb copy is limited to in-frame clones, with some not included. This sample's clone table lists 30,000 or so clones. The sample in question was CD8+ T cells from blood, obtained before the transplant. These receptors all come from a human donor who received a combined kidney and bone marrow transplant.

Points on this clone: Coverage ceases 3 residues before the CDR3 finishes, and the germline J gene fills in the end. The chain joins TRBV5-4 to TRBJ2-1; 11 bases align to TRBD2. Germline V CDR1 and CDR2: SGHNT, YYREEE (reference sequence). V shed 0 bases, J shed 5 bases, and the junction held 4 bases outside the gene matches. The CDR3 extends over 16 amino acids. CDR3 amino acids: CASSLGRGLADNEQFF. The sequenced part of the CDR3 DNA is TGTGCCAGCAGCTTGGGGCGGGGACTAGCGGACAATGAG.

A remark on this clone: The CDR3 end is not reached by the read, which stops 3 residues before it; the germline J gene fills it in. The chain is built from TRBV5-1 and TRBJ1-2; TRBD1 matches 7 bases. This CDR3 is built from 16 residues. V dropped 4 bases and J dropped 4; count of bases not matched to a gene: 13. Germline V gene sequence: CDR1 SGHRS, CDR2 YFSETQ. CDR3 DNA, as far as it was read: TGCGCCAGCAGCCCCAGGGGGGAGGATTTGGTCTATGGC. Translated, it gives CASSPRGEDLVYG. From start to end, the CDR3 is CASSPRGEDLVYGYTF. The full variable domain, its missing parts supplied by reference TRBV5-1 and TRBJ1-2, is KAGVTQTPRYLIKTRGQQVTLSCSPISGHRSVSWYQQTPGQGLQFLFEYFSETQRNKGNFPGRFSGRQFSNSRSEMNVSTLELGDSALYLCASSPRGEDLVYGYTFGSGTRLTVV.

The covered CDR3 bases are TGCGCCAGCGCGACCGGGACTCTAACCACAGATACG. Translating gives CASATGTLTTDT. The whole CDR3 sequence reads CASATGTLTTDTQYF. This chain connects TRBV5-1 to TRBJ2-3, with a tentative D call TRBD2 (6 bases). From the germline J gene comes the end of the CDR3, since the read stops 3 residues before it. The germline gives CDR1 SGHRS, CDR2 YFSETQ. The CDR3 has 15 amino acids. Trimming removed 7 bases from V and 2 bases from J, with 17 bases in between.

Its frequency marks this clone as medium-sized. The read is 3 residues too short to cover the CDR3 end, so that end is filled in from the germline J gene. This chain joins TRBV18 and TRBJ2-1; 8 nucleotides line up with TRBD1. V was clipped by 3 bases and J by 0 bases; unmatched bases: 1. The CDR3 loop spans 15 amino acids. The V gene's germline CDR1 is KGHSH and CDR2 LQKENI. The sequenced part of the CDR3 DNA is TGTGCCAGCTCACCTGGGACAGGCTCCTACAATGAG. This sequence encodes CASSPGTGSYNE. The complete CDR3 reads CASSPGTGSYNEQFF.

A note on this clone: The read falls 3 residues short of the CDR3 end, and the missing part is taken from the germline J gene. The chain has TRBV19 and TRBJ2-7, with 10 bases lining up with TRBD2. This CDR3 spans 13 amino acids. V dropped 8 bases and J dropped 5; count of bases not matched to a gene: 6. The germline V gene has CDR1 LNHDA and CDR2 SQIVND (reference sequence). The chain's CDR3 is CASSLAGVHEQYF. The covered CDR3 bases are TGTGCCAGTTCCCTAGCGGGAGTCCACGAG.

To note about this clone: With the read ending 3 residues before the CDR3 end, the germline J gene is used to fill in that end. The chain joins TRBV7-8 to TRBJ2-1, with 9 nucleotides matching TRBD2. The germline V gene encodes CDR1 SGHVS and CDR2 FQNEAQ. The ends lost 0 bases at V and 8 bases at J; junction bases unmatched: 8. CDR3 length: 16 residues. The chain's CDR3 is CASSLAGGREVDEQFF. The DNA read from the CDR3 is TGTGCCAGCAGCTTAGCCGGCGGGAGGGAGGTGGATGAG.

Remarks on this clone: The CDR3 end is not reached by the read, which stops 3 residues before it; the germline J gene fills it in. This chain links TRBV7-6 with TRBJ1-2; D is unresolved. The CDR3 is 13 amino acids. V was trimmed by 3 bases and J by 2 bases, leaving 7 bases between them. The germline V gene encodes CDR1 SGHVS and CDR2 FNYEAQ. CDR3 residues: CASSFQANYGYTF. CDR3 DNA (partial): TGTGCCAGCAGCTTTCAGGCCAACTATGGC.

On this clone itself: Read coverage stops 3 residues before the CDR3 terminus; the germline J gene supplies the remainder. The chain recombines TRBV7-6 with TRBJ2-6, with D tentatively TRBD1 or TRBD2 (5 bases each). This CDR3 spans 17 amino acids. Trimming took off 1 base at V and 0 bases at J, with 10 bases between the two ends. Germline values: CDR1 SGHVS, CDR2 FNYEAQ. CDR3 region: CASSLGEGLSGANVLTF. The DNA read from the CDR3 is TGTGCCAGCAGCTTAGGCGAGGGGCTCTCTGGGGCCAACGTC.

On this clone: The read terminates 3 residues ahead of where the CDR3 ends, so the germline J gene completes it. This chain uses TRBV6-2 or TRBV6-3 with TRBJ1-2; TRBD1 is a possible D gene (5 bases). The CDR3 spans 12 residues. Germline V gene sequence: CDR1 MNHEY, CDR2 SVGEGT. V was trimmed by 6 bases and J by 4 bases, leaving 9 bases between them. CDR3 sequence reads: CASSLGAYGYTF. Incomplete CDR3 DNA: TGTGCCAGCAGCCTTGGGGCCTATGGC.

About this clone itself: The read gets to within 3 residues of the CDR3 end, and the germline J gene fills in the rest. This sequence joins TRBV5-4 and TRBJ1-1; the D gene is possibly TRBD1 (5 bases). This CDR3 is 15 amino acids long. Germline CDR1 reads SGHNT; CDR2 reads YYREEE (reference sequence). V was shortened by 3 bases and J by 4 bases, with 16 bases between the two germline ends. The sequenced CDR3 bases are TGTGCCAGCAGCTCGCCCGGTCTGGGGCCCACTGAA. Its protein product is CASSSPGLGPTE. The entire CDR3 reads CASSSPGLGPTEAFF. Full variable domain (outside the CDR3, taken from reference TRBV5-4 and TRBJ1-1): ETGVTQSPTHLIKTRGQQVTLRCSSQSGHNTVSWYQQALGQGPQFIFQYYREEENGRGNFPPRFSGLQFPNYSSELNVNALELDDSALYLCASSSPGLGPTEAFFGQGTRLTVV.

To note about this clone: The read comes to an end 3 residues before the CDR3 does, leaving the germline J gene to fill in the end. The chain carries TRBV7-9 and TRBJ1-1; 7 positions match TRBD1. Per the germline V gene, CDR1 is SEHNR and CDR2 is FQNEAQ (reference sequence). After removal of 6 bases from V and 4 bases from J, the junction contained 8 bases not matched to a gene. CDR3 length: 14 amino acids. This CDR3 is CASRQTTGVTEAFF. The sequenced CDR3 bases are TGTGCCAGCAGGCAGACCACAGGGGTCACTGAA.

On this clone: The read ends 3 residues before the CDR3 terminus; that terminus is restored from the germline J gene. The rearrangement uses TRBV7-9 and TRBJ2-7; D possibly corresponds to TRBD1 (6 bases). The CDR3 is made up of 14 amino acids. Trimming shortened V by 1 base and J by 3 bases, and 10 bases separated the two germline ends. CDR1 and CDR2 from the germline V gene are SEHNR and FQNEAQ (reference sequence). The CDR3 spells CASSLGGPYYEQYF. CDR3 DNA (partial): TGTGCCAGCAGCTTAGGGGGGCCCTACTACGAG.

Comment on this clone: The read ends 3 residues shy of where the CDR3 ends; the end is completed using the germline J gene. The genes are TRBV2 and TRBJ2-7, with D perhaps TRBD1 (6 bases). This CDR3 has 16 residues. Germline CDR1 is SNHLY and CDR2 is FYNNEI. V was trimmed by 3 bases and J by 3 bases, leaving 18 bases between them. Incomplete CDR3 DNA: TGTGCCAGCAGTGAGAGATTCGGTCAGGGGATCTACGAG. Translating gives CASSERFGQGIYE. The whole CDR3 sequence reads CASSERFGQGIYEQYF.

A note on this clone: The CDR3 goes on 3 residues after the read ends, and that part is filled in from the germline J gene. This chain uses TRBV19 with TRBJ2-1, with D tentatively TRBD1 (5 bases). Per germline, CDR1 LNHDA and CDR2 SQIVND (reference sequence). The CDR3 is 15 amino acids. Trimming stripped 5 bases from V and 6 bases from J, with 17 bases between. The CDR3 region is CASSSEGAYFNEQFF. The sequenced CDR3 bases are TGTGCCAGTAGTTCTGAAGGGGCCTATTTCAATGAG.

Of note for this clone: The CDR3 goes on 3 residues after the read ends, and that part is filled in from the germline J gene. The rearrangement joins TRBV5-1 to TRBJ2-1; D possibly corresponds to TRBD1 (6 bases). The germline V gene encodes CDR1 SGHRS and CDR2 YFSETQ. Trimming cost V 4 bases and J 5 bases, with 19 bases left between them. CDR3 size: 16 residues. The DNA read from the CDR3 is TGCGCCAGCAGCCCAGTCGGGACACGCTACGACAATGAG. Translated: CASSPVGTRYDNE. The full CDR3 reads CASSPVGTRYDNEQFF.

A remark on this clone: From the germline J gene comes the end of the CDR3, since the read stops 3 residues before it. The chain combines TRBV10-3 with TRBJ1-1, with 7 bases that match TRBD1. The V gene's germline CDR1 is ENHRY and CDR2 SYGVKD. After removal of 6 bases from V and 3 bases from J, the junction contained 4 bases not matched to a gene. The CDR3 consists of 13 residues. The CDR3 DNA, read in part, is TGTGCCATCAGGTTAACAGGGGACACTGAA. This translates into CAIRLTGDTE. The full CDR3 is CAIRLTGDTEAFF.

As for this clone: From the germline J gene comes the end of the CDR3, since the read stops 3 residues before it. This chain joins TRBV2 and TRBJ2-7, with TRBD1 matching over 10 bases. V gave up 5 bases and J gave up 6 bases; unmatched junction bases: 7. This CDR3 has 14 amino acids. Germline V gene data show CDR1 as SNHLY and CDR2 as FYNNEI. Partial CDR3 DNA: TGTGCCAGCAGTCAGACAGGGGGCATGATCGAG. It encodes CASSQTGGMIE. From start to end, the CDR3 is CASSQTGGMIEQYF.

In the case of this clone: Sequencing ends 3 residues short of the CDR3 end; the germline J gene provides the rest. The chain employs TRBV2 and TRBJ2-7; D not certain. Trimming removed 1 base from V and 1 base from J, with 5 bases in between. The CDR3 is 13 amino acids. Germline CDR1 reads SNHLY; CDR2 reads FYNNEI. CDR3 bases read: TGTGCCAGCAGTGAAGGGCCTTCCTACGAG. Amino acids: CASSEGPSYE. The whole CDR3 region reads CASSEGPSYEQYF.

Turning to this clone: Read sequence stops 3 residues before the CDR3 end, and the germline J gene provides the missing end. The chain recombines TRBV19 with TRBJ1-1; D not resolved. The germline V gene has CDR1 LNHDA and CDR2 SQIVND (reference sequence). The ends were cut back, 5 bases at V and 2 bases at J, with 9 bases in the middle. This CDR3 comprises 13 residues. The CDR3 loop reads CASSVTANTEAFF. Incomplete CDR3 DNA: TGTGCCAGTAGTGTCACAGCTAACACTGAA.

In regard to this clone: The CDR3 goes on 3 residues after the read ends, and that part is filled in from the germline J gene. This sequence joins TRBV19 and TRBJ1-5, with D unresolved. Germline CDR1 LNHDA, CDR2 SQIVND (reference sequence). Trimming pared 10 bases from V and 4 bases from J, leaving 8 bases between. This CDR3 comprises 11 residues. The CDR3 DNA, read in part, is TGTGCCACGGGTACTAATCAGCCC. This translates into CATGTNQP. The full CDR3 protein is CATGTNQPQHF.

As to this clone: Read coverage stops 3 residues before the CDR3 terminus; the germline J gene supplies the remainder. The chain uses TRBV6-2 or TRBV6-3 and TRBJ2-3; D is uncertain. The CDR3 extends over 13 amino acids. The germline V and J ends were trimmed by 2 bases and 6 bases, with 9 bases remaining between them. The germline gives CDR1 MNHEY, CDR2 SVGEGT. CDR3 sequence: CASSYGQADTQYF. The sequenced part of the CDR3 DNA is TGTGCCAGCAGTTACGGGCAGGCGGATACG.

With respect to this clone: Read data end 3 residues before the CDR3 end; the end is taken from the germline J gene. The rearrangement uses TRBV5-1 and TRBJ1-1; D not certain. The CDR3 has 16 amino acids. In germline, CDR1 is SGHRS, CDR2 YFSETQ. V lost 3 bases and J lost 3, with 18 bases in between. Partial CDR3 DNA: TGCGCCAGCAGCTGGACTTACACCTCCGTATACACTGAA. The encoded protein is CASSWTYTSVYTE. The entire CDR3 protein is CASSWTYTSVYTEAFF.

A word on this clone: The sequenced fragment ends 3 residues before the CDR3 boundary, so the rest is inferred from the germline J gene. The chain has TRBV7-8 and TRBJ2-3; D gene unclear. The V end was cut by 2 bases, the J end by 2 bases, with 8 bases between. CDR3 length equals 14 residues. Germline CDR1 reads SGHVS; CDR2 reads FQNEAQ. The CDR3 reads CASSLPLYTDTQYF. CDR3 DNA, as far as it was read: TGTGCCAGCAGCTTACCTCTGTACACAGATACG.

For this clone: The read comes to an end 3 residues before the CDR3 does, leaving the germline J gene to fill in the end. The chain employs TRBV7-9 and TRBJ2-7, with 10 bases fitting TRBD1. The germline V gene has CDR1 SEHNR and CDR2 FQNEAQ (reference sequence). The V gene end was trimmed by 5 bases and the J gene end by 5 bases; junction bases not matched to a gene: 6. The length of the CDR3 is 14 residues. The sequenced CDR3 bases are TGTGCCAGCAGCACGGGACAGGGGTTGGACGAG. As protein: CASSTGQGLDE. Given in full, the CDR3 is CASSTGQGLDEQYF.

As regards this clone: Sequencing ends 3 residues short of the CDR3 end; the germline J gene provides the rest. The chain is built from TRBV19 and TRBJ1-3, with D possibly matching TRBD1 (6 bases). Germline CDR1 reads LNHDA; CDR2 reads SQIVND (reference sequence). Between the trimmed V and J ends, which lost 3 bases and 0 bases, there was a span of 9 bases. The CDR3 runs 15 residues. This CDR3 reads CASSIPDSSGNTIYF. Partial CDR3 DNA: TGTGCCAGTAGTATCCCGGACAGCTCTGGAAACACC.

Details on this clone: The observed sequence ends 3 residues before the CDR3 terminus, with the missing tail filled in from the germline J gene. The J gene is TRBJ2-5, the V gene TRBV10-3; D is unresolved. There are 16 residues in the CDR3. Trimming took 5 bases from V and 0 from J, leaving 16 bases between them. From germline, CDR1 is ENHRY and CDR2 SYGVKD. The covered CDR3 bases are TGTGCCATCAGTAGTCCCGACCGTGACTACCAAGAGACC. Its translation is CAISSPDRDYQET. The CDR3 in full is CAISSPDRDYQETQYF.

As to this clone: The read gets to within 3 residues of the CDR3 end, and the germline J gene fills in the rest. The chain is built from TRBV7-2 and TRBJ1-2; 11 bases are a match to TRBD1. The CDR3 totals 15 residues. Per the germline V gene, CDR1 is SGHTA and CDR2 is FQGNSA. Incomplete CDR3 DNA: TGTGCCAGCATCAAAAAGGAGGGGACAGGGGGGGGC. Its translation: CASIKKEGTGGG. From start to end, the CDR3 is CASIKKEGTGGGYTF.

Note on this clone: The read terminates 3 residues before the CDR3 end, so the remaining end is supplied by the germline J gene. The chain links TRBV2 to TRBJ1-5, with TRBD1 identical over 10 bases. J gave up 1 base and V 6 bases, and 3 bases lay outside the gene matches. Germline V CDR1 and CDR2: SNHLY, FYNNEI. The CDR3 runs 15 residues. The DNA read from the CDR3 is TGTGCCAGCAGGGGGACAGGGGCCAGCAATCAGCCC. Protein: CASRGTGASNQP. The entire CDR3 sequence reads CASRGTGASNQPQHF.

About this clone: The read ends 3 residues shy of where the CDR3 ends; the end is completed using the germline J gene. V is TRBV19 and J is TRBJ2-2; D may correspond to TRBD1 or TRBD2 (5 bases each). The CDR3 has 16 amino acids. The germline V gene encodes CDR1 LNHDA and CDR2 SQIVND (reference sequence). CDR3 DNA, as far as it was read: TGTGCCAGTAACGGATGGGAGCTTGAGAGAGGGGAAGAG. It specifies CASNGWELERGEE. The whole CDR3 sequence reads CASNGWELERGEELFF.